Included here is one TCR beta chain sequence, with context. Antigen unknown. Together with a sample-barcoded 5' primer, a J-beta primer mix was included in a second PCR lasting about 7 to 12 cycles. Every sample returned 2.5 million or more CDR3-containing paired-end reads. Via MiXCR, TCRdb re-called the 5' RACE reads, giving one row per CDR3 protein. The table lists approximately 800,000 distinct CDR3 sequences, approximately 60% of them singletons. The sample comes from a study of blood T cells in healthy people across ages. Samples each had at least 5 micrograms of total RNA extracted. The CDR3 has 16 amino acids. Deletions cut 1 base from V and 5 bases from J, with 17 bases between. Per the germline V gene, CDR1 is SGHDT and CDR2 is YYEEEE. The study's findings and limits: Long-lived donors carried more naive CD4+ cells and greater diversity than aged donors.

The receptor comes from a man aged 35 to 55 in good health. The sequencing input was blood. The gene calls are TRBV5-6 and TRBJ2-3, with D uncertain. In nucleotides, the CDR3 is TGTGCCAGCAGCTTGACTATTCAGGCAGTTCAAGATACGCAGTATTTT. It specifies CASSLTIQAVQDTQYF. Using reference TRBV5-6 and TRBJ2-3 for the parts outside the CDR3, the full variable domain is DAGVTQSPTHLIKTRGQQVTLRCSPKSGHDTVSWYQQALGQGPQFIFQYYEEEERQRGNFPDRFSGHQFPNYSSELNVNALLLGDSALYLCASSLTIQAVQDTQYFGPGTRLTVL.